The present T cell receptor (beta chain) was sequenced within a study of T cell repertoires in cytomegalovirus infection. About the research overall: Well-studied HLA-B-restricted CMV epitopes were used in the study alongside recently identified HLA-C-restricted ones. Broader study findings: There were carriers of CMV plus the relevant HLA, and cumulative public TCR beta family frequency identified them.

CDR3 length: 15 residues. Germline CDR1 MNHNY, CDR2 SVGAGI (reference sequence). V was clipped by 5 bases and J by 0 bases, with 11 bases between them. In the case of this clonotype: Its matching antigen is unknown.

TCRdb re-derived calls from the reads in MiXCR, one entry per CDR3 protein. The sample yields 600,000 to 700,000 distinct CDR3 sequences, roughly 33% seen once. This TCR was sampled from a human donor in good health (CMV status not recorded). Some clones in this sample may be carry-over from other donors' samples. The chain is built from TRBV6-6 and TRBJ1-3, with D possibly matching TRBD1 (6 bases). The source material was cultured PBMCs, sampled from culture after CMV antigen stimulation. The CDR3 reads CASSVRDTSGNTIYF. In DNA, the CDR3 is TGTGCCAGCAGTGTCCGGGACACCTCTGGAAACACCATATATTTT.